This T cell receptor (beta chain) was obtained from a study of a mutant IDH1 vaccine in newly diagnosed glioma. About this clone itself: Antigen specificity is unknown.

Time point meaning: week 11, during vaccination. Every vaccination contained 300 ug of the mutant IDH1 20-mer peptide and was paired with topical imiquimod. The data were produced by immunoSEQ multiplex PCR, yet TCRdb's version contains in-frame clones alone and is incomplete. The sample consists of roughly 130,000 clones, just under 80% of them appearing once. V gave up 8 bases and J gave up 3 bases; unmatched junction bases: 10. The CDR3 has 16 amino acids. The germline V gene has CDR1 SGHTA and CDR2 FQGNSA. This sequence originates from a man aged 40-49 years with glioma. This rearrangement joins TRBV7-2 to TRBJ2-1; 10 positions match TRBD2. Sequences were derived from PBMCs, sampled from a glioma patient whose treatment included an IDH1 peptide vaccine. CDR3 sequence reads: CASFKITSGVYNEQFF. The CDR3 coding sequence is TGTGCCAGCTTTAAGATCACTAGCGGGGTCTACAATGAGCAGTTCTTC. Full variable domain (missing parts from reference TRBV7-2 and TRBJ2-1): GAGVSQSPSNKVTEKGKDVELRCDPISGHTALYWYRQSLGQGLEFLIYFQGNSAPDKSGLPSDRFSAERTGGSVSTLTIQRTQQEDSAVYLCASFKITSGVYNEQFFGPGTRLTVL.